Listed below are T cell receptor beta chains from one sample, sequenced in a study of T cells after posttransplantation cyclophosphamide. Profiling relied on immunoSEQ multiplex PCR, and the TCRdb table lists in-frame clones only, not all of them. Captured here are thousands of clones, none seen once; the top ten comprise 5.5% to 7.5%. Sequencing was performed on PBMCs, taken after allogeneic stem cell transplant with posttransplant cyclophosphamide. The receptors derive from a female patient aged 50-65 years who received an allogeneic stem cell transplant from an unrelated donor, was CMV-positive, and had acute GVHD only. Certain T cells may be donor cells from the graft. Each CDR3 is given with its conserved first and last residue. The D gene is left open where the match is weak. Not all rows give a size; the values are once, few, many and, for expanded clones, a class.

>TRBJ2-3|TRBD2|TRBV27|medium-sized
TGTGCCACCCTAAGCGGGACTAGCGGACCAGGACACACAGATACGCAGTATTTT
CATLSGTSGPGHTDTQYF
>TRBJ2-1|NA|TRBV7-3|few
TGTGCCAGCAGCCACAGAGATTCGAGGCTAGAGGGCAATGAGCAGTTCTTC
CASSHRDSRLEGNEQFF
>TRBJ1-2|NA|TRBV10-3|medium-sized
TGTGCCATCAGTGAGTCTAGTGGGGGCGGTGGCTACACCTTC
CAISESSGGGGYTF
>TRBJ2-7|NA|TRBV18|NA
TGTGCCAGCTCACCGGGGAGGGGGTTTGAACCGACCTACGAGCAGTACTTC
CASSPGRGFEPTYEQYF
>TRBJ2-1|NA|TRBV6-1|medium-sized
TGTGCCAGCAGTGAATCTATTACGGGATCCTACAATGAGCAGTTCTTC
CASSESITGSYNEQFF
>TRBJ2-3|NA|TRBV19|many
TGTGCCAGTAGTAGGGCAGCTACAGATACGCAGTATTTT
CASSRAATDTQYF
>TRBJ1-1|NA|TRBV28|many
TGTGCCAGCAGTTTAGAAGGGGGAGCTTTCTTT
CASSLEGGAFF
>TRBJ1-2|NA|TRBV6-5|many
TGTGCCATCCAGGGACGGTCAGGGGATGGCTACACCTTC
CAIQGRSGDGYTF
>TRBJ2-1|TRBD2|TRBV15|many
TGTGCCACCAGCAGAGATCCGGGACTAGCGTACAATGAGCAGTTCTTC
CATSRDPGLAYNEQFF
>TRBJ2-4|NA|TRBV30|many
TGTGCCTGGAGTGCCTGGGGGGGGCAAGGCATTCAGTACTTC
CAWSAWGGQGIQYF
>TRBJ1-2|NA|TRBV6-5|many
TGTGCCAGCAGTAATGCGGTCGGGGGCTACACCTTC
CASSNAVGGYTF
>TRBJ2-1|TRBD2|TRBV4-2|many
TGTGCCAGCAGCCAACCGGGACTAGCGGACCTCGGTGAGCAGTTCTTC
CASSQPGLADLGEQFF
>TRBJ2-1|TRBD2|TRBV2|many
TGTGCCAGCAGGAGACTAGCGGGAGTAAATGAGCAGTTCTTC
CASRRLAGVNEQFF
>TRBJ2-7|TRBD2|TRBV7-9|many
TGTGCCAGCAGCGGACGAGACGGCGGGACTAGCGGGAGTGAAGGCGAGCAGTACTTC
CASSGRDGGTSGSEGEQYF
>TRBJ2-2|NA|TRBV12-5|many
TGTGCTAGTGGTTTCGCGGGTACGGGGGAGCTGTTTTTT
CASGFAGTGELFF
>TRBJ2-7|NA|TRBV2|medium-sized
TGTGCCAGCAGTGAATTATCAGACGAGCAGTACTTC
CASSELSDEQYF
>TRBJ1-2|NA|TRBV4-3|many
TGCGCCAGCAGCCAAGACCGATTACAAGGGAGCTATGGCTACACCTTC
CASSQDRLQGSYGYTF
>TRBJ2-5|TRBD2|TRBV5-1|many
TGCGCCAGCAGCCCCGGGACTAGCGGGTTGAGGGAGACCCAGTACTTC
CASSPGTSGLRETQYF
>TRBJ2-2|TRBD2|TRBV5-4|NA
TGTGCCAGCAGCTTGACTAGCGGGAATCCAGCCGGGGAGCTGTTTTTT
CASSLTSGNPAGELFF
>TRBJ1-2|TRBD1|TRBV29-1|many
TGCAGCGTTGTAGACAGGGTCTATGGCTACACCTTC
CSVVDRVYGYTF
>TRBJ1-1|TRBD1|TRBV10-3|many
TGTGCCATCAGTCTGGGACAGGGGGTCACTGAAGCTTTCTTT
CAISLGQGVTEAFF
>TRBJ2-7|TRBD2|TRBV7-8|many
TGTGCCAGCAGCTTAGATGCGGCGGGGGAGTACGAGCAGTACTTC
CASSLDAAGEYEQYF
>TRBJ2-2|TRBD2|TRBV6-5|medium-sized
TGTGCCAGCAGTCCGGGACTAGCAAGGACCGGGGAGCTGTTTTTT
CASSPGLARTGELFF
>TRBJ2-2|NA|TRBV7-9|many
TGTGCCAGCAGCGTAAACACCGGGGAGCTGTTTTTT
CASSVNTGELFF
>TRBJ2-7|NA|TRBV21-1|many
TGTGCCAACCCGGGACAGAAAGCTAGCTCCTACGAGCAGTACTTC
CANPGQKASSYEQYF
>TRBJ2-1|TRBD2|TRBV28|many
TGTGCCAGCAGTGCGCTAGCGGTTTCCTACAATGAGCAGTTCTTC
CASSALAVSYNEQFF
>TRBJ1-3|TRBD1|TRBV9|many
TGTGCCAGCAGCGTAGCTACGGGACAGGGGCCAGGAAACACCATATATTTT
CASSVATGQGPGNTIYF
>TRBJ2-5|NA|TRBV9|many
TGTGCCAGCAGCGTAGCGGCTAGCGAGTACCAAGAGACCCAGTACTTC
CASSVAASEYQETQYF
>TRBJ2-5|TRBD2|TRBV9|many
TGTGCCAGCAGCGTAGCACTAGCGGAAGAGACCCAGTACTTC
CASSVALAEETQYF
>TRBJ2-3|TRBD1|TRBV14|many
TGTGCCAGCAGCCCGGAGACAGGGGGCATCACAGATACGCAGTATTTT
CASSPETGGITDTQYF
>TRBJ1-4|TRBD1|TRBV28|medium-sized
TGTGCCAGCAGCCGGCCAGGGGGCGAAAAACTGTTTTTT
CASSRPGGEKLFF
>TRBJ2-1|TRBD1|TRBV9|few
TGTGCCAGCAGCTCTGGACAGGGGGCGTACAATGAGCAGTTCTTC
CASSSGQGAYNEQFF
>TRBJ2-2|TRBD2|TRBV9|many
TGTGCCAGCAGCGTAGCAGCGGGAGGGCTGGAGGAGCTGTTTTTT
CASSVAAGGLEELFF
>TRBJ2-1|TRBD2|TRBV7-9|many
TGTGCCAGCAGCTTGGGGACTAGCGACTACAATGAGCAGTTCTTC
CASSLGTSDYNEQFF
>TRBJ1-2|NA|TRBV25-1|many
TGTGCCAGCAGGTCCGACACAGACTATGGCTACACCTTC
CASRSDTDYGYTF